The 24 T cell receptor beta chains below were found in one sample sequenced in a study of blood T cell repertoires in COVID-19. Here immunoSEQ multiplex PCR was the method, and the copy in TCRdb shows in-frame clones only, minus some. The profile shows about 170,000 clones, around 81% of them singletons. The material sequenced was peripheral blood. Receptors were obtained from a man in his 70s with active or convalescent COVID-19.

This rearrangement joins TRBV19 to TRBJ1-5; the D gene is possibly TRBD1 (5 bases). The CDR3 loop spans 15 amino acids. The V gene lost 2 bases and the J gene lost 4 bases, with 12 bases spanning the gap. CDR1 is LNHDA and CDR2 is SQIVND in the germline V gene (reference sequence). CDR3 sequence: CASSIPGQRNQPQHF. CDR3 nucleotide sequence: TGTGCCAGTAGTATACCAGGGCAGAGAAATCAGCCCCAGCATTTT.

V is TRBV7-9 and J is TRBJ2-1, with 10 bases fitting TRBD2. This CDR3 comprises 17 residues. V shed 7 bases, J shed 9 bases, and the junction held 18 bases outside the gene matches. The germline V gene has CDR1 SEHNR and CDR2 FQNEAQ (reference sequence). CDR3 in amino acids: CASTETPGTSVGGEQFF. The CDR3, as DNA: TGTGCCAGCACTGAAACCCCCGGGACTAGCGTGGGGGGTGAGCAGTTCTTC.

This clone appeared a few times. This chain joins TRBV6-2 or TRBV6-3 and TRBJ1-5, with D perhaps TRBD1 (6 bases). Germline CDR1 reads MNHEY; CDR2 reads SVGEGT. The germline V and J ends were trimmed by 5 bases and 2 bases, with 13 bases remaining between them. The CDR3 has 15 residues. The CDR3 sequence: CASSGRGEGNQPQHF. Here the CDR3 DNA reads TGTGCCAGCAGTGGCAGGGGTGAGGGCAATCAGCCCCAGCATTTT.

The CDR3 protein is CASSLTGGNQPQHF. The DNA for the CDR3 is TGTGCCAGCTCACTTACTGGTGGCAATCAGCCCCAGCATTTT. V usage is TRBV18 and J usage is TRBJ1-5; no definite D call. This CDR3 spans 14 amino acids. The germline V gene encodes CDR1 KGHSH and CDR2 LQKENI. V shed 4 bases and J shed 2 bases, with 9 bases lying between them.

Here the CDR3 reads CSAIDSPRVGYTF. The CDR3 coding sequence is TGCAGTGCTATTGACAGTCCGAGGGTTGGCTACACCTTC. The chain recombines TRBV20-1 with TRBJ1-2; TRBD1 is a possible D gene (5 bases). Germline CDR1 reads DFQATT; CDR2 reads SNEGSKA (reference sequence). The CDR3 loop spans 13 amino acids. Trimming cost V 4 bases and J 7 bases, with 16 bases left between them.

The CDR3 region is CASSSDRGREGYTF. The CDR3 coding sequence is TGTGCCAGCAGCTCCGACAGGGGCAGAGAAGGCTACACCTTC. This sequence joins TRBV5-5 and TRBJ1-2, with TRBD1 matching over 8 bases. CDR1 is SGHKS and CDR2 is YYEKEE in the germline V gene (reference sequence). CDR3 length: 14 residues. V gave up 3 bases and J gave up 8 bases; unmatched junction bases: 9.

V gene TRBV19 combines with J gene TRBJ1-3; D ambiguous. Trimming removed 1 base from V and 0 bases from J, with 10 bases in between. This CDR3 has 16 amino acids. Germline values: CDR1 LNHDA, CDR2 SQIVND (reference sequence). CDR3 DNA: TGTGCCAGTAGTATAGGCGAACAGATCTCTGGAAACACCATATATTTT. Translating it yields CASSIGEQISGNTIYF.

The chain employs TRBV9 and TRBJ2-3; D remains unclear. The ends were cut back, 4 bases at V and 1 base at J, with 7 bases in the middle. The CDR3 has 13 residues. Germline CDR1 reads SGDLS; CDR2 reads YYNGEE. The CDR3 protein is CASSPRGTDTQYF. Written as DNA, the CDR3 is TGTGCCAGCAGCCCCCGAGGCACAGATACGCAGTATTTT.

The chain recombines TRBV11-2 with TRBJ1-3, with D perhaps matching TRBD1 (5 bases). The CDR3 length is 13 residues. Trimming left V 5 bases short and J 0 bases short, with 5 bases between. The germline V gene encodes CDR1 SGHAT and CDR2 FQNNGV. CDR3 DNA sequence: TGTGCCAGCAGCAGGGGCTCTGGAAACACCATATATTTT. Amino acids: CASSRGSGNTIYF.

V usage is TRBV11-3 and J usage is TRBJ1-1; D uncertain. The V end was cut by 3 bases, the J end by 0 bases, with 5 bases between. The CDR3 is 13 amino acids. Germline V gene data show CDR1 as SGHNT and CDR2 as YENEEA. DNA for the CDR3: TGTGCCAGCAGCTTTAACATGAACACTGAAGCTTTCTTT. Translation: CASSFNMNTEAFF.

The J gene is TRBJ1-1, the V gene TRBV5-8; D call uncertain. CDR3 size: 14 residues. Trimming pared 4 bases from V and 0 bases from J, leaving 10 bases between. Germline V gene sequence: CDR1 SGHTS, CDR2 YDEGEE. The CDR3 DNA reads TGTGCCAGCAGCAAGAGGGTAGTGAACACTGAAGCTTTCTTT. The encoded protein is CASSKRVVNTEAFF.

This chain links TRBV12-3 or TRBV12-4 with TRBJ1-2, with D perhaps matching TRBD1 (5 bases). This CDR3 has 13 residues. Trimming took off 7 bases at V and 7 bases at J, with 16 bases between the two ends. The CDR3 coding sequence is TGTGCCAGCACCCTTCAGGGCTTCGGTGGCTACACCTTC. This sequence encodes CASTLQGFGGYTF.

The chain is built from TRBV10-3 and TRBJ1-2; 12 bases agree with TRBD1. The V gene's germline CDR1 is ENHRY and CDR2 SYGVKD. This CDR3 contains 15 residues. The ends lost 3 bases at V and 7 bases at J; junction bases unmatched: 6. Here the CDR3 DNA reads TGTGCCATCAGTGAACCGGGACAGGGGGCCTCTGGCTACACCTTC. Translated, it gives CAISEPGQGASGYTF.

This clone was seen only a few times. V is TRBV27 and J is TRBJ2-1; 10 bases are a match to TRBD1. This CDR3 region has 15 residues. The ends lost 5 bases at V and 9 bases at J; junction bases unmatched: 10. Germline values: CDR1 MNHEY, CDR2 SMNVEV (reference sequence). The CDR3 DNA is TGTGCCAGCAGTCTAATGTCGACAGGGGGCATTGAGCAGTTCTTC. It translates to CASSLMSTGGIEQFF.

This chain links TRBV24-1 with TRBJ1-5; 7 bases agree with TRBD1. The ends lost 6 bases at V and 6 bases at J; junction bases unmatched: 10. The CDR3 is 15 amino acids. CDR1 KGHDR and CDR2 SFDVKD come from the germline V gene. CDR3 loop: CATSPTDRESQPQHF. The CDR3 bases are TGTGCCACCAGTCCCACCGACAGGGAATCTCAGCCCCAGCATTTT.

V usage is TRBV4-1 and J usage is TRBJ1-1; the match to TRBD1 covers 7 bases. V was pared by 3 bases and J by 6 bases, with 16 bases of the junction left unmatched. Germline V gene sequence: CDR1 MGHRA, CDR2 YSYEKL. The CDR3 sequence is 17 residues long. CDR3 sequence (DNA): TGCGCCAGCAGCCACACCCCGGACAGGACCGAGGGCCCTGAAGCTTTCTTT. This translates into CASSHTPDRTEGPEAFF.

Only one count was recorded for this clone. The V and J genes are TRBV19 and TRBJ1-1; possibly TRBD1 for D (6 bases). The CDR3 spans 16 residues. Trimming removed 8 bases at V and 2 bases at J, with 21 bases between. CDR1 is LNHDA, CDR2 SQIVND, per germline (reference sequence). The CDR3 coding sequence is TGTGCCAGTGACCCTACCGGGACACCGACAAACACTGAAGCTTTCTTT. Translated, it gives CASDPTGTPTNTEAFF. The variable domain in full, with the rest retrieved from reference TRBV19 and TRBJ1-1, is DGGITQSPKYLFRKEGQNVTLSCEQNLNHDAMYWYRQDPGQGLRLIYYSQIVNDFQKGDIAEGYSVSREKKESFPLTVTSAQKNPTAFYLCASDPTGTPTNTEAFFGQGTRLTVV.

A single count supports this clone. This sequence joins TRBV7-2 and TRBJ1-1; TRBD1 is a possible D gene (6 bases). The CDR3 is 15 residues long. Germline CDR1 and CDR2: SGHTA and FQGNSA. Trimming shortened V by 0 bases and J by 4 bases, and 12 bases separated the two germline ends. CDR3 nucleotides: TGTGCCAGCAGCTTAGCGGGAGGGGGATCCACTGAAGCTTTCTTT. Translated, it gives CASSLAGGGSTEAFF.

J is TRBJ1-1 and V is TRBV6-5; 10 positions agree with TRBD1. The germline V gene encodes CDR1 MNHEY and CDR2 SVGAGI. The CDR3 is 14 amino acids. J was trimmed by 2 bases and V by 6 bases; bases with no gene match: 3. The DNA for the CDR3 is TGTGCCAGCAGAAGGGACAGGGGAAACACTGAAGCTTTCTTT. It encodes CASRRDRGNTEAFF.

The genes are TRBV5-4 and TRBJ1-1; D is possibly TRBD1 (6 bases). This CDR3 is built from 16 residues. Germline V gives CDR1 SGHNT, CDR2 YYREEE (reference sequence). V lost 0 bases to trimming and J lost 4 bases, with 16 bases between them. The CDR3 DNA reads TGTGCCAGCAGCTTGGTAGTAGGGGAAGGGGGCACTGAAGCTTTCTTT. It encodes CASSLVVGEGGTEAFF.

The chain joins TRBV2 to TRBJ1-6; maybe TRBD1 (5 bases). CDR3 length equals 15 residues. Germline assignment: CDR1 SNHLY and CDR2 FYNNEI. V dropped 2 bases and J dropped 6 bases, with 11 bases sitting between them. The CDR3 DNA follows: TGTGCCAGCAGTGAATCGGGCAGGGTTAATTCACCCCTCCACTTT. This codes for CASSESGRVNSPLHF.

The chain has TRBV7-2 and TRBJ2-6; D unresolved. With 3 bases removed from V and 0 bases from J, the gap between germline ends came to 18 bases. There are 19 residues in the CDR3. Germline lookup yields CDR1 SGHTA and CDR2 FQGNSA. The CDR3 nucleotides are TGTGCCAGCAGCTTTTACCACGGTTCAGGCCGCTCTGGGGCCAACGTCCTGACTTTC. It codes for CASSFYHGSGRSGANVLTF.

The V call is TRBV28, the J call TRBJ1-4; maybe TRBD1 (6 bases). This CDR3 is built from 15 residues. V gave up 6 bases and J gave up 3 bases, with 14 bases separating them. Germline loops: CDR1 MDHEN, CDR2 SYDVKM. CDR3: CASRPPGQANEKLFF. The CDR3 DNA reads TGTGCCAGCAGACCCCCGGGACAAGCTAATGAAAAACTGTTTTTT.

There are a few counts of this clone. This chain links TRBV7-2 with TRBJ1-2; D not certain. The germline CDR1 and CDR2 sequences are SGHTA and FQGNSA. Trimming removed 5 bases at V and 4 bases at J, with 14 bases between. The CDR3 sequence is 14 residues long. The CDR3 loop reads CASSPNAGGYGYTF. CDR3 in DNA: TGTGCCAGCAGCCCGAATGCCGGCGGCTATGGCTACACCTTC.